A selection of T cell receptor beta chains follows, all from one sample in a study of T cell responses to AZD1222 COVID-19 vaccine. Assay used: immunoSEQ multiplex PCR; TCRdb lists only in-frame clones, some missing. Here the sample spans approximately 120,000 clones, roughly nine tenths being singletons. The starting material was peripheral blood, obtained on day 0 of AZD1222 vaccination. These TCRs come from an adult in good health. The CDR3 runs from the conserved cysteine through the conserved F or W. The D gene is left open where the match is weak. Size is omitted from some rows. Given values are once, few, many or a class for expanded clones.

>.|TRBV2|.|TRBJ1-2
CALTGGNGYTF
TGTGCCCTAACGGGGGGTAATGGCTACACCTTC
>.|TRBV9|.|TRBJ2-5
CASSGYRGGQETQYF
TGTGCCAGCAGCGGTTACAGGGGGGGCCAAGAGACCCAGTACTTC
>.|TRBV12-3/TRBV12-4|.|TRBJ2-1
CASSFADNEQFF
TGTGCCAGCAGTTTCGCGGACAATGAGCAGTTCTTC
>.|TRBV5-1|.|TRBJ1-6
CASSLAGDTSNSPLHF
TGCGCCAGCAGCTTGGCCGGGGACACTTCAAATTCACCCCTCCACTTT
>.|TRBV4-2|.|TRBJ1-3
CASSQGAGPGNTIYF
TGTGCCAGCAGCCAAGGGGCAGGACCTGGAAACACCATATATTTT
>.|TRBV27|.|TRBJ1-2
CASTSGDSYGYTF
TGTGCCAGCACCTCAGGGGACTCCTATGGCTACACCTTC
>.|TRBV7-2|.|TRBJ2-7
CASSYASAYEQYF
TGTGCCAGCAGCTACGCGAGCGCCTACGAGCAGTACTTC
>.|TRBV4-3|.|TRBJ2-4
CASSQVEGGNIQYF
TGCGCCAGCAGCCAAGTGGAGGGGGGAAACATTCAGTACTTC
>.|TRBV11-1|TRBD1|TRBJ1-5
CASNGQENQPQHF
TGTGCCAGCAACGGACAGGAGAATCAGCCCCAGCATTTT
>.|TRBV7-2|TRBD1|TRBJ1-3
CASSSGQTGNTIYF
TGTGCCAGCAGCTCGGGACAGACTGGAAACACCATATATTTT
>.|TRBV27|.|TRBJ2-7
CASSLSVGREQYF
TGTGCCAGCAGTTTATCGGTGGGTCGCGAGCAGTACTTC
>.|TRBV18|.|TRBJ2-5
CASSPQSREETQYF
TGTGCCAGCTCACCACAGAGCAGGGAAGAGACCCAGTACTTC
>.|TRBV13|.|TRBJ1-1
CASSLISTEAFF
TGTGCCAGCAGCTTAATTAGCACTGAAGCTTTCTTT
>.|TRBV7-9|.|TRBJ1-4
CASSLVRGEGEKLFF
TGTGCCAGCAGCTTAGTGAGGGGAGAGGGTGAAAAACTGTTTTTT
>once|TRBV7-2|.|TRBJ2-2
CASSLDRGAGTGELFF
TGTGCCAGCAGCTTAGATAGGGGGGCGGGTACCGGGGAGCTGTTTTTT
>.|TRBV7-3|TRBD2|TRBJ2-3
CASSYSGSGLDTQYF
TGTGCCAGCAGTTATAGCGGGAGTGGATTAGATACGCAGTATTTT
>.|TRBV7-2|TRBD2|TRBJ2-7
CASSLQRGSYEQYF
TGTGCCAGCAGCTTACAGCGGGGATCCTACGAGCAGTACTTC
>once|TRBV3-1/TRBV3-2|TRBD2|TRBJ2-3
CASSQALGLAATDTQYF
TGTGCCAGCAGCCAAGCATTGGGACTAGCGGCGACAGATACGCAGTATTTT
>.|TRBV19|.|TRBJ1-1
CASSILRSHTEAFF
TGTGCCAGTAGTATACTGCGGAGTCACACTGAAGCTTTCTTT
>.|TRBV4-2|TRBD2|TRBJ2-3
CASSQGLAGGPGTDTQYF
TGTGCCAGCAGCCAAGGTCTAGCGGGAGGGCCAGGGACAGATACGCAGTATTTT
>few|TRBV6-1|.|TRBJ2-1
CASSEANRVRNNEQFF
TGTGCCAGCAGTGAAGCCAACCGGGTCCGTAACAATGAGCAGTTCTTC